In this sample, the clone carrying this TCR beta chain turned up a few times. Antigen specificity is unknown. TCRdb redid the calling of the RT-PCR reads with MiXCR, one entry per CDR3 protein. The sample shows roughly 780,000 distinct CDR3 sequences, roughly 18% of them seen only once. Germline V gene lookup returns CDR1 LGHNA and CDR2 YNFKEQ. Unmatched junction bases numbered 2, after V lost 0 bases and J lost 3 bases. This CDR3 is built from 15 residues. The sample is drawn from a study of response to subunit inactivated influenza vaccine. Study-wide points: Every seasonal influenza vaccination brings in few new T cells, the authors suggested.

The sequencing here drew on PBMCs from blood, taken less than 6 days after vaccination. The chain recombines TRBV4-2 with TRBJ2-1; 7 nucleotides align to TRBD2. This TCR was recovered from a man aged 45-60 years who received an inactivated influenza vaccine. The CDR3 spells CASSQEGLFYNEQFF. The CDR3 nucleotides are TGTGCCAGCAGCCAAGAGGGACTATTCTACAATGAGCAGTTCTTC.